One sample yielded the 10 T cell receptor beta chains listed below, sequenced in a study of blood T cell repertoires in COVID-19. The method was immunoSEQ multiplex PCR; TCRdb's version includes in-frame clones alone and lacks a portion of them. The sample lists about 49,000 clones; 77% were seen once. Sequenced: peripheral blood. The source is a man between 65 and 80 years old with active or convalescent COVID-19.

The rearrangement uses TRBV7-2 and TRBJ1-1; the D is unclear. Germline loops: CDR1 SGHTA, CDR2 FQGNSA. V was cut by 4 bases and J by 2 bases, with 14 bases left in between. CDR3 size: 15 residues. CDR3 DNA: TGTGCCAGCAGCTCGCAGGCCTTGAAAAACACTGAAGCTTTCTTT. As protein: CASSSQALKNTEAFF.

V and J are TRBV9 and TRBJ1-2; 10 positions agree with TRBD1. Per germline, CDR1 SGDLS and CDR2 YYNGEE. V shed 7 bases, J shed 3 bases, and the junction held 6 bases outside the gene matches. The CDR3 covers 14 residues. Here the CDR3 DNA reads TGTGCCAGCGCCCGGGACAGGGGATACTATGGCTACACCTTC. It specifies CASARDRGYYGYTF.

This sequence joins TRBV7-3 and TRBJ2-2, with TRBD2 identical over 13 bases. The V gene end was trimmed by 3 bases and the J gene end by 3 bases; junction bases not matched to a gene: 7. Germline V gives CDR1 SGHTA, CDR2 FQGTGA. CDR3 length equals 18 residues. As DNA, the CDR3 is TGTGCCAGCAGCTTCCGGACTAGCGGGAGAGGGTACACCGGGGAGCTGTTTTTT. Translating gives CASSFRTSGRGYTGELFF.

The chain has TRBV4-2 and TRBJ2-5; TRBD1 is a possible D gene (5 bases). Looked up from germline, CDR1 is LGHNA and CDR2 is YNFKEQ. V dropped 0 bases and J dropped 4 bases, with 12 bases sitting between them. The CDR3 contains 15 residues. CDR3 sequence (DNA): TGTGCCAGCAGCCAAGATTACAGGAGAGGAGAGACCCAGTACTTC. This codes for CASSQDYRRGETQYF.

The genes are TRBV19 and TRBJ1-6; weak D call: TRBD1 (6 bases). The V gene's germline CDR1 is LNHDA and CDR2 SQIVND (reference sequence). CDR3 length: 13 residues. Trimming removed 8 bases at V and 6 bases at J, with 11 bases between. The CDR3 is CASLRDINSPLHF. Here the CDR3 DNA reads TGTGCCAGTCTCCGGGACATTAATTCACCCCTCCACTTT.

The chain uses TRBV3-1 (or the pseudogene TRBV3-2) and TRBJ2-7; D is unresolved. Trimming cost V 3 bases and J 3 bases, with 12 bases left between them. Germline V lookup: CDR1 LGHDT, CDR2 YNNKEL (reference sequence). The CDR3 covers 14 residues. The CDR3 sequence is CASSHPDLSYEQYF. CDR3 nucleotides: TGTGCCAGCAGCCATCCCGATCTTAGCTACGAGCAGTACTTC.

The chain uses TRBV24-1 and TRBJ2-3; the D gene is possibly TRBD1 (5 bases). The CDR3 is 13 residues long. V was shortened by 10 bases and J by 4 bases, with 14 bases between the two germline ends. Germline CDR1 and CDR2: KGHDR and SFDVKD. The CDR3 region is CATRWGRSDTQYF. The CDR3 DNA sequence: TGTGCCACTCGTTGGGGCAGGTCAGATACGCAGTATTTT.

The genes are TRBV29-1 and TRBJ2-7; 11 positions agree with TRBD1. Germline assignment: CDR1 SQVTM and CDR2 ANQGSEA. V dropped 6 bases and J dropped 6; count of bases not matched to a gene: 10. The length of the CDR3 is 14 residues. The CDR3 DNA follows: TGCAGCGTCGATAATCCCGGGACAGGGGGCGAGCAGTACTTC. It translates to CSVDNPGTGGEQYF.

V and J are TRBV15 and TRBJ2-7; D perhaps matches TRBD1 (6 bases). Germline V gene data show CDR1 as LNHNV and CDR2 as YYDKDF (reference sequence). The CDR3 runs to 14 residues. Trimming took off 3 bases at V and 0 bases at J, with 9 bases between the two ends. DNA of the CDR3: TGTGCCACCAGCAGCCACAGGGACTCCTACGAGCAGTACTTC. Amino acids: CATSSHRDSYEQYF.

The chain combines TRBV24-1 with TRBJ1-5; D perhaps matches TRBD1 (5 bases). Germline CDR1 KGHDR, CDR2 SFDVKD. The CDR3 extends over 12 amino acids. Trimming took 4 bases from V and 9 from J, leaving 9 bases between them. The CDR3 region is CATSEPTGPQHF. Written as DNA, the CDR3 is TGTGCCACCAGTGAGCCCACAGGGCCCCAGCATTTT.